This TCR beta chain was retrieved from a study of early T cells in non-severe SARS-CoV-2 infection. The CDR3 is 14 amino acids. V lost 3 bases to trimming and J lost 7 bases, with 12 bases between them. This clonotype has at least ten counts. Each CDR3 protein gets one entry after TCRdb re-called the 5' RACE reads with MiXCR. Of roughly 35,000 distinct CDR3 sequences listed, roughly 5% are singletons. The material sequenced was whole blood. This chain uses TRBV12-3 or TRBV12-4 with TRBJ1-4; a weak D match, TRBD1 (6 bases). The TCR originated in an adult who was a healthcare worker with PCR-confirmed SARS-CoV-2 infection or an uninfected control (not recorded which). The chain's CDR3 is CASSFVQGGEKLFF. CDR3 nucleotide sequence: TGTGCCAGCAGTTTCGTACAGGGTGGTGAAAAACTGTTTTTT.